This T cell receptor (beta chain) was captured by sequencing in a study of glioma-infiltrating T cells. Study-level results: Shared blood CDR3 signature motifs marked patients with low tissue-blood divergence.

Using RNA template, CDR3s of TCR alpha and beta were amplified with iRepertoire arm-PCR. TCRdb recomputed calls from the multiplex PCR reads with MiXCR, one row per CDR3 protein. Here the sample spans about 380,000 distinct CDR3 sequences, roughly two fifths being singletons. There are 15 residues in the CDR3. The ends lost 0 bases at V and 2 bases at J; junction bases unmatched: 4. Germline loops: CDR1 SGHNT, CDR2 YYREEE (reference sequence). Remarks on this clonotype: What it recognizes is unknown.

Sample: glioma tissue, nonneoplastic brain tissue, or PBMCs (not recorded which). The chain carries TRBV5-4 and TRBJ1-2; TRBD1 agrees at 7 bases. This TCR was sampled from a human donor with low-grade glioma or glioblastoma, undergoing nonglioma brain surgery, or in good health (not recorded which). This chain's CDR3 is CASSLDGRGNYGYTF. CDR3 bases: TGTGCCAGCAGCTTGGATGGCAGGGGGAACTATGGCTACACCTTC. Variable domain in full (rest from reference TRBV5-4 and TRBJ1-2): ETGVTQSPTHLIKTRGQQVTLRCSSQSGHNTVSWYQQALGQGPQFIFQYYREEENGRGNFPPRFSGLQFPNYSSELNVNALELDDSALYLCASSLDGRGNYGYTFGSGTRLTVV.